The source of this TCR beta chain is a study of monozygotic twins with cystic fibrosis. Whole-study findings and limits: Clonality was generally low (median about 0.01), higher in the most severe patients. Monozygotic CF twins shared more identical nucleotide clonotypes than unrelated patients.

The ends were cut back, 8 bases at V and 5 bases at J, with 15 bases in the middle. The CDR3 contains 13 residues. Germline V gives CDR1 LNHDA, CDR2 SQIVND (reference sequence). Regarding this clone: Its target is unknown.

Data came from immunoSEQ multiplex PCR; TCRdb stores just in-frame clones and leaves some out. The data show about 19,000 clones, with approximately 97% seen just once and 1.5% to 2% held by the top ten. Source material: blood. The rearrangement uses TRBV19 and TRBJ2-5, with no clear D. This TCR came from a woman aged 30 to 39 with cystic fibrosis. CDR3 residues: CASGERLRETQYF. CDR3 in DNA: TGTGCCAGTGGGGAACGGCTACGGGAGACCCAGTACTTC.